The 3 T cell receptor beta chains given below trace back to one sample, sequenced in a study of T cell repertoires in cytomegalovirus infection. No antigen is known for these receptors. TCRdb fed the reads into MiXCR, producing one record per CDR3 protein. The data contain fewer than 950,000 distinct CDR3 sequences, 32% of them singletons. This material consisted of cultured CD8+ T cells from PBMCs, taken from culture after CMV antigen stimulation. The receptors come from a human donor in good health (CMV status not recorded). Some clones in this sample may be carry-over from other donors' samples.

V is TRBV6-5 and J is TRBJ2-7; TRBD1 agrees at 7 bases. CDR1 and CDR2 (germline): MNHEY, SVGAGI. After removal of 10 bases from V and 6 bases from J, the junction contained 9 bases not matched to a gene. The CDR3 loop spans 12 amino acids. This CDR3 reads CATAIAGGEQYF. CDR3 coding DNA: TGTGCCACCGCCATAGCAGGGGGCGAGCAGTACTTC.

This sequence joins TRBV29-1 and TRBJ1-1; D is possibly TRBD1 (5 bases). Germline assignment: CDR1 SQVTM and CDR2 ANQGSEA. V shed 3 bases and J shed 5 bases, with 16 bases lying between them. This CDR3 contains 14 residues. In DNA, the CDR3 is TGCAGCGTTGACGGGACCGAGGGAAGGACTGAAGCTTTCTTT. Translated: CSVDGTEGRTEAFF.

This clonotype was detected a few times. The V and J genes are TRBV4-1 and TRBJ1-5; unclear D gene. Trimming took 3 bases from V and 6 from J, leaving 9 bases between them. Looked up from germline, CDR1 is MGHRA and CDR2 is YSYEKL. This CDR3 is built from 13 residues. CDR3 sequence: CASSQALGQPQHF. CDR3 bases: TGCGCCAGCAGCCAGGCCCTCGGTCAGCCCCAGCATTTT.